This entry is about one T cell receptor (beta chain). The data belong to a study of blood T cell repertoires in COVID-19. Assay used: immunoSEQ multiplex PCR; TCRdb lists only in-frame clones, some missing. Found here are about 35,000 clones, 83% of them singletons; the top ten hold 3% to 4.5%. The receptor's source is a man aged 45-60 years with acute or convalescent COVID-19. Material: peripheral blood.

CDR3 sequence reads: CASSLDRYTQYF. The CDR3 nucleotides read TGTGCCAGCAGCTTAGATCGTTATACGCAGTATTTT. The chain uses TRBV11-3 and TRBJ2-3; D is ambiguous. The ends were cut back, 0 bases at V and 7 bases at J, with 5 bases in the middle. This CDR3 is built from 12 residues. The germline V gene encodes CDR1 SGHNT and CDR2 YENEEA.